The 23 T cell receptor beta chains below all came from one sample that was sequenced in a study of spatial heterogeneity in lung cancer. As to time point: sample taken at primary tumor resection. Whole RNA was taken from tumor, nontumor lung or frozen PBMC; it was then sequenced unsorted. Via MiXCR, TCRdb re-called the 5' RACE reads, giving one row per CDR3 protein. This table holds around 11,000 distinct CDR3 sequences, about 24% found once. The sample consisted of PBMCs, taken at surgery. These receptors were obtained from a female donor with early-stage non-small cell lung cancer.

This clonotype is medium-sized. The rearrangement uses TRBV7-8 and TRBJ2-3; D unresolved. The ends were cut back, 4 bases at V and 9 bases at J, with 14 bases in the middle. The germline gives CDR1 SGHVS, CDR2 FQNEAQ. This CDR3 spans 13 amino acids. The CDR3 nucleotides read TGTGCCAGCAGCTCGCCCCAGGTGGCGACGCAGTATTTT. Protein product: CASSSPQVATQYF.

Within the sample, this clonotype is medium-sized. The chain combines TRBV6-2 or TRBV6-3 with TRBJ2-5; D perhaps matches TRBD1 (5 bases). The CDR3 loop spans 13 amino acids. CDR1 and CDR2 (germline): MNHEY, SVGEGT. V was pared by 5 bases and J by 1 base, with 8 bases between. Here the CDR3 DNA reads TGTGCCAGCAGTCGACAGCCCCAAGAGACCCAGTACTTC. Amino acids: CASSRQPQETQYF.

This clonotype has at least ten counts. The V and J genes are TRBV7-9 and TRBJ2-1; the D is unclear. Germline values: CDR1 SEHNR, CDR2 FQNEAQ (reference sequence). This CDR3 is built from 15 residues. Between the trimmed V and J ends, which lost 2 bases and 0 bases, there was a span of 8 bases. CDR3 nucleotides: TGTGCCAGCAGCTTACAGTTGAGCTCCTACAATGAGCAGTTCTTC. It specifies CASSLQLSSYNEQFF.

This clonotype was counted at least ten times. This chain joins TRBV3-1 and TRBJ1-1, with D uncertain. Germline-derived CDR1 and CDR2 are LGHDT and YNNKEL (reference sequence). The length of the CDR3 is 13 residues. Trimming shortened V by 3 bases and J by 6 bases, and 11 bases separated the two germline ends. CDR3 in amino acids: CASSQGSWSEAFF. As DNA, the CDR3 is TGTGCCAGCAGCCAGGGGAGCTGGTCTGAAGCTTTCTTT.

CDR3 sequence reads: CASSPPGSTEKLFF. The CDR3 nucleotides are TGTGCCAGCAGTCCGCCGGGGAGTACAGAAAAACTGTTTTTT. The chain has TRBV6-6 and TRBJ1-4; no reliable D call. CDR1 is MNHNY, CDR2 SVGAGI, per germline (reference sequence). Trimming left V 5 bases short and J 8 bases short, with 15 bases between. CDR3 size: 14 residues.

This clonotype was counted a few times. The chain combines TRBV28 with TRBJ2-7; either TRBD1 or TRBD2 may fit D (5 bases each). The CDR3 totals 14 residues. The germline V gene encodes CDR1 MDHEN and CDR2 SYDVKM. V was cut by 8 bases and J by 1 base, with 15 bases left in between. The DNA for the CDR3 is TGTGCCAGCCGATCCTGGGGGTCGTCCTACGAGCAGTACTTC. Protein sequence: CASRSWGSSYEQYF.

This clonotype was seen a few times. CDR3 sequence reads: CASSLQGRTEAFF. Here the CDR3 DNA reads TGCGCCAGCAGCTTGCAGGGCCGAACTGAAGCTTTCTTT. This chain uses TRBV5-1 with TRBJ1-1; the D gene is possibly TRBD1 (5 bases). CDR1 is SGHRS and CDR2 is YFSETQ in the germline V gene. The length of the CDR3 is 13 residues. V lost 1 base to trimming and J lost 5 bases, with 9 bases between them.

The chain combines TRBV11-2 with TRBJ2-3; 10 nucleotides agree with TRBD1. Trimming took 4 bases from V and 3 from J; bases not matched to a gene: 7. The CDR3 length is 16 residues. CDR1 SGHAT and CDR2 FQNNGV come from the germline V gene. The CDR3 nucleotides are TGTGCCAGCAGCTCCCGACAGGGGGCTGGGACAGATACGCAGTATTTT. Its translation: CASSSRQGAGTDTQYF.

V usage is TRBV20-1 and J usage is TRBJ2-5; D is perhaps TRBD2 (7 bases). The CDR3 is made up of 13 amino acids. Germline V gives CDR1 DFQATT, CDR2 SNEGSKA (reference sequence). Between the trimmed V and J ends, which lost 1 base and 9 bases, there was a span of 15 bases. The CDR3 protein is CSARAKGGMAQYF. The CDR3 bases are TGCAGTGCTAGAGCAAAGGGGGGGATGGCCCAGTACTTC.

Of note for this clonotype: Since a much larger clone is just one base distant, this may be a read error. The chain employs TRBV29-1 and TRBJ1-1, with D hard to call. Trimming took off 4 bases at V and 3 bases at J, with 3 bases between the two ends. Germline V gene sequence: CDR1 SQVTM, CDR2 ANQGSEA. The CDR3 consists of 10 residues. CDR3 amino acids: CSVGYTEAFF. CDR3 bases: TGCAGCGTTGGGTACACTGAAGCTTTCTTT.

In this sample, this clonotype turned up a few times. This sequence joins TRBV7-2 and TRBJ1-2; D remains ambiguous. Germline CDR1 reads SGHTA; CDR2 reads FQGNSA. Trimming cost V 3 bases and J 4 bases, with 12 bases left between them. The CDR3 loop spans 14 amino acids. The CDR3 coding sequence is TGTGCCAGCAGCTTGGGGTTAGGCCGCTATGGCTACACCTTC. It specifies CASSLGLGRYGYTF.

This clonotype was seen ten or more times. The chain employs TRBV10-1 and TRBJ2-1; 7 bases are shared with TRBD1. V trimming: 0 bases; J trimming: 5 bases; junction bases outside the gene matches: 13. The CDR3 length is 18 residues. CDR1 and CDR2 (germline): WNHNN, SYGVQD (reference sequence). The DNA of the CDR3 is TGCGCCAGCAGTGAGTCCCTGCCCAGGGGGAATGAGGACAATGAGCAGTTCTTC. It translates to CASSESLPRGNEDNEQFF.

J is TRBJ2-2 and V is TRBV5-1; 7 bases match TRBD1. The CDR3 length is 13 residues. V trimming: 3 bases; J trimming: 4 bases; junction bases outside the gene matches: 0. Per germline, CDR1 SGHRS and CDR2 YFSETQ. As DNA, the CDR3 is TGCGCCAGCAGCTACAGGGGCACCGGGGAGCTGTTTTTT. Translated, it gives CASSYRGTGELFF.

Of note for this clonotype: This clone may be a read error of a much larger clone one base away. This chain links TRBV6-2 or TRBV6-3 with TRBJ2-1; TRBD2 agrees at 7 bases. The CDR3 covers 14 residues. Germline assignment: CDR1 MNHEY and CDR2 SVGEGT. V shed 8 bases and J 10 bases; nucleotides not matched to a gene: 14. CDR3 coding DNA: TGTGCCAGCGGTGGCCAGCGGGGAAGGGGAGAGCAGTTCTTC. Residues: CASGGQRGRGEQFF.

This clonotype is a singleton in its sample. The rearrangement uses TRBV4-3 and TRBJ2-6, with D possibly being TRBD1 or TRBD2 (5 bases each). The CDR3 consists of 19 residues. Between the trimmed V and J ends, which lost 2 bases and 0 bases, there was a span of 17 bases. From germline, CDR1 is LGHNA and CDR2 YSLEER. In nucleotides, the CDR3 is TGCGCCAGCAGCCAAAAAAGAGGGACGGCCAGCTCTGGGGCCAACGTCCTGACTTTC. Its protein is CASSQKRGTASSGANVLTF.

This clonotype was seen ten or more times. This chain connects TRBV4-2 to TRBJ1-1, with D tentatively TRBD1 (5 bases). The germline V and J ends were trimmed by 1 base and 0 bases, with 12 bases remaining between them. The CDR3 covers 16 residues. Germline CDR1 LGHNA, CDR2 YNFKEQ. The CDR3 DNA is TGTGCCAGCAGCCAAGCAACAGGCGATATGAACACTGAAGCTTTCTTT. Translation: CASSQATGDMNTEAFF.

This clonotype has a count of ten or more. This rearrangement joins TRBV20-1 to TRBJ2-5; 7 nucleotides match TRBD1. Trimming cost V 5 bases and J 5 bases; bases outside gene matches: 8. This CDR3 comprises 13 residues. Germline values: CDR1 DFQATT, CDR2 SNEGSKA (reference sequence). The CDR3 spells CSAPPGTEETQYF. Written as DNA, the CDR3 is TGCAGTGCTCCCCCCGGGACAGAGGAGACCCAGTACTTC.

The chain employs TRBV7-8 and TRBJ2-1; the match to TRBD2 covers 7 bases. The junction had 4 bases not matched to a gene; V was cut back by 5 bases and J by 6 bases. This CDR3 spans 13 amino acids. CDR1 is SGHVS and CDR2 is FQNEAQ in the germline V gene. CDR3 region: CASSPRTSNEQFF. The CDR3 DNA reads TGTGCCAGCAGCCCGCGGACTAGCAATGAGCAGTTCTTC. Full variable domain (remainder filled in from reference TRBV7-8 and TRBJ2-1): GAGVSQSPRYKVAKRGQDVALRCDPISGHVSLFWYQQALGQGPEFLTYFQNEAQLDKSGLPSDRFFAERPEGSVSTLKIQRTQQEDSAVYLCASSPRTSNEQFFGPGTRLTVL.

A few counts support this clonotype. This rearrangement joins TRBV29-1 to TRBJ2-7; 9 bases are a match to TRBD1. Unmatched junction bases numbered 14, after V lost 4 bases and J lost 4 bases. Germline CDR1 is SQVTM and CDR2 is ANQGSEA. The CDR3 covers 16 residues. The CDR3 coding sequence is TGCAGCGTTGGGGGGTCGGGACAGGGTGGAACTTACGAGCAGTACTTC. Protein product: CSVGGSGQGGTYEQYF.

The chain combines TRBV20-1 with TRBJ2-3, with TRBD2 matching over 15 bases. The CDR3 consists of 18 residues. The J segment lost 5 bases and the V segment lost 0 bases, leaving 9 bases of the junction unmatched. Germline V lookup: CDR1 DFQATT, CDR2 SNEGSKA (reference sequence). The CDR3 DNA follows: TGCAGTGCTAGAGAAGGGACTAGCGGGAGGCTAGGGGGAGATACGCAGTATTTT. Translating it yields CSAREGTSGRLGGDTQYF.

The genes are TRBV12-3 or TRBV12-4 and TRBJ2-7, with D uncertain. Trimming pared 3 bases from V and 3 bases from J, leaving 12 bases between. This CDR3 region has 14 residues. Here the CDR3 DNA reads TGTGCCAGCAGTTTCGTGGGGTCTGACTACGAGCAGTACTTC. Translating it yields CASSFVGSDYEQYF.

This clonotype was counted a few times. The V gene is TRBV18, the J gene TRBJ1-5, with D perhaps TRBD1 (6 bases). The V end lost 1 base, the J end lost 5 bases, and 15 bases lay between the germline ends. Germline V gene sequence: CDR1 KGHSH, CDR2 LQKENI. The CDR3 runs 16 residues. CDR3: CASSPQSGVNDQPQHF. DNA of the CDR3: TGTGCCAGCTCACCACAATCAGGGGTAAATGATCAGCCCCAGCATTTT.

This clonotype was observed a handful of times. The chain has TRBV10-3 and TRBJ2-7; D gene unclear. Trimming removed 8 bases at V and 6 bases at J, with 8 bases between. CDR3 length: 10 residues. Germline values: CDR1 ENHRY, CDR2 SYGVKD. CDR3 coding DNA: TGTGCCATCCCAAGGTTCGAGCAGTACTTC. Amino acids: CAIPRFEQYF.